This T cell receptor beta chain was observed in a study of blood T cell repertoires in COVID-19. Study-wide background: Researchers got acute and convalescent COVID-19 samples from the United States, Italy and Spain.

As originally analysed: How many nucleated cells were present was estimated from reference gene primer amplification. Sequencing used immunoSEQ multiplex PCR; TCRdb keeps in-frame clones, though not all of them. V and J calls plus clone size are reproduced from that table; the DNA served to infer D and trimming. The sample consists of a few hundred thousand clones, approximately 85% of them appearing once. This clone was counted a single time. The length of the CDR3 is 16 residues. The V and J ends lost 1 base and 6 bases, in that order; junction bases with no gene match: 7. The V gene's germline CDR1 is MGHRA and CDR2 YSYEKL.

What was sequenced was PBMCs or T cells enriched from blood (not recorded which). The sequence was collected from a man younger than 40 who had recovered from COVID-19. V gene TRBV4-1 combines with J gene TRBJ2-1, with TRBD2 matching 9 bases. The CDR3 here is CASSQAGRGGGNEQFF. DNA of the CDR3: TGCGCCAGCAGCCAAGCGGGGCGGGGGGGTGGCAATGAGCAGTTCTTC.